The TCR beta chain described here comes from a study of blood T cells in healthy people across ages. To note about this clonotype: Compared with germline, one end of the junction differs, possibly owing to a read error.

The authors ran a second PCR of roughly 6 to 12 cycles using a sample-barcoded 5' primer and a J-beta primer mix. TCRdb analysed the 5' RACE reads with MiXCR anew, one entry per CDR3 protein. This table holds around 700,000 distinct CDR3 sequences, around 25% found once. The CDR3 sequence is 14 residues long. Germline assignment: CDR1 ENHRY and CDR2 SYGVKD. These sequences were also reported in another study, on T cells of mothers and their children. That source adds: During the second PCR, the M1S primer introduced sample barcodes along with 2-4 random nucleotides.

This TCR came from a boy aged 5-17 years in good health. The specimen was blood. This chain links TRBV10-3 with TRBJ2-5; possible D gene TRBD1, 7 bases. The CDR3 is CAISEGQGGETQYF. The CDR3 nucleotides are TGCGCCATCAGTGAGGGTCAGGGGGGAGAGACCCAGTACTTC.